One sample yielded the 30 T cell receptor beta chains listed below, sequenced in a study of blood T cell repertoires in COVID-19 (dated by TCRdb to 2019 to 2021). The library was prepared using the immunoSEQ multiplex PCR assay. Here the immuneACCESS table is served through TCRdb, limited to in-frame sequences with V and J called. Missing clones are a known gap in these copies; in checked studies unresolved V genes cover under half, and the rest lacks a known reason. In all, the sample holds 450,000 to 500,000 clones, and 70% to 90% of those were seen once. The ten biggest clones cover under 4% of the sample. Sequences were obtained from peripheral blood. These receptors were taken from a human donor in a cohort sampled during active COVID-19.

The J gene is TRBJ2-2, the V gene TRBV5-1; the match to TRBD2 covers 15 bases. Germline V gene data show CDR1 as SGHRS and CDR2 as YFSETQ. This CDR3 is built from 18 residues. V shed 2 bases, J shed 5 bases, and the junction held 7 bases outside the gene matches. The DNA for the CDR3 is TGCGCCAGCAGCTTAGGACTAGCGGGAGGGCCTGGAACCGGGGAGCTGTTTTTT. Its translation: CASSLGLAGGPGTGELFF. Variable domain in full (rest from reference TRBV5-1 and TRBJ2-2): KAGVTQTPRYLIKTRGQQVTLSCSPISGHRSVSWYQQTPGQGLQFLFEYFSETQRNKGNFPGRFSGRQFSNSRSEMNVSTLELGDSALYLCASSLGLAGGPGTGELFFGEGSRLTVL.

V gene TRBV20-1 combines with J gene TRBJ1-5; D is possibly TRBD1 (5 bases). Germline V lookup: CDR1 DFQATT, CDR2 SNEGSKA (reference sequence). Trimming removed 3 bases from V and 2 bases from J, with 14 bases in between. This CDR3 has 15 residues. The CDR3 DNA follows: TGCAGTGCTAGTGGCTGGGGCGAAGGCAATCAGCCCCAGCATTTT. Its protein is CSASGWGEGNQPQHF.

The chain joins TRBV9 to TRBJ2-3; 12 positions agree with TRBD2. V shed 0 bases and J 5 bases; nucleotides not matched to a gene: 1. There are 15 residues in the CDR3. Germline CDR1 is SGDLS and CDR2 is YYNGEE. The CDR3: CASSVEGLAGDTQYF. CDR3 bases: TGTGCCAGCAGCGTAGAGGGACTAGCGGGAGATACGCAGTATTTT.

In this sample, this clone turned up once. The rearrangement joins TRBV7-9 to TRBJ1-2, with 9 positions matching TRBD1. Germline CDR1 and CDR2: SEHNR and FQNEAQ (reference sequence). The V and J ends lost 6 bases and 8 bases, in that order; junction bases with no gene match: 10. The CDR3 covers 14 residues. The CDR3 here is CASSPLTGGLGYTF. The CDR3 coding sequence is TGTGCCAGCAGTCCCCTGACAGGGGGTTTAGGCTACACCTTC.

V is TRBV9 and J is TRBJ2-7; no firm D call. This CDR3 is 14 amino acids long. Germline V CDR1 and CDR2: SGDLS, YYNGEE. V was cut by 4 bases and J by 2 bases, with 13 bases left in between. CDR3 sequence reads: CASSPTGSAYEQYF. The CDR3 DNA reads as TGTGCCAGCAGCCCCACCGGGTCAGCCTACGAGCAGTACTTC.

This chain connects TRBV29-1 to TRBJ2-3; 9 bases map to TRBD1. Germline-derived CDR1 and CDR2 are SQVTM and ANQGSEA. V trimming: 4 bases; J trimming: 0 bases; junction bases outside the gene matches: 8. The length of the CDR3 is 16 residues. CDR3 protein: CSVVGGDRASTDTQYF. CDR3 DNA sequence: TGCAGCGTTGTGGGGGGGGACAGGGCCAGCACAGATACGCAGTATTTT.

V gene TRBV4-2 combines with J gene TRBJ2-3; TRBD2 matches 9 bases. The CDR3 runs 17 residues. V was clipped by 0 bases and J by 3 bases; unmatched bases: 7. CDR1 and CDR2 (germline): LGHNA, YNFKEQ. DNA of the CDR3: TGTGCCAGCAGCCAAGAGGGGCGGAGCGGGGGGACAGATACGCAGTATTTT. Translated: CASSQEGRSGGTDTQYF.

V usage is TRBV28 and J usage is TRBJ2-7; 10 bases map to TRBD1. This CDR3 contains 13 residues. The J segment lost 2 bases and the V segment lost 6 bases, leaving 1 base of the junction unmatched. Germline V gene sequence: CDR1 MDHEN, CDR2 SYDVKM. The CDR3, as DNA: TGTGCCAGCAGAGGACAGGGGGCCTACGAGCAGTACTTC. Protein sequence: CASRGQGAYEQYF.

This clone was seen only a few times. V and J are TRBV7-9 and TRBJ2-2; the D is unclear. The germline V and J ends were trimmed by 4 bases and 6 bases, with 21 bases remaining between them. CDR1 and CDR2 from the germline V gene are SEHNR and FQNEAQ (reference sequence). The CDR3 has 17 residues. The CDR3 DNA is TGTGCCAGCAGCTCTGCCGGAAGGTCAACAGACCCCGGGGAGCTGTTTTTT. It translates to CASSSAGRSTDPGELFF.

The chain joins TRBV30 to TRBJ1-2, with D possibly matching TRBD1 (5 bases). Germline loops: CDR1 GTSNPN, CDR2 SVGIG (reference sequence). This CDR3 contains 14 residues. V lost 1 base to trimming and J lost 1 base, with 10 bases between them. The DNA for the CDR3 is TGTGCCTGGAGTGGGGACTCAAGTAACTATGGCTACACCTTC. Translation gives CAWSGDSSNYGYTF.

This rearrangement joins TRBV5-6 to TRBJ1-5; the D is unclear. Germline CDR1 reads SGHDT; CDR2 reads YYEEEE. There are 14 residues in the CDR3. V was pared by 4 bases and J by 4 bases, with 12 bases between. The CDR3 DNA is TGTGCCAGCAGCGAATACACAGAAAATCAGCCCCAGCATTTT. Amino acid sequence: CASSEYTENQPQHF.

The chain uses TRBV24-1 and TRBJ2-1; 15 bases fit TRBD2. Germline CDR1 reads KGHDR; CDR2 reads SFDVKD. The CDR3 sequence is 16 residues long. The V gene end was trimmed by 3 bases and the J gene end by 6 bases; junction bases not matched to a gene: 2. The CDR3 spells CATSDGLAGGRNEQFF. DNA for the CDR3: TGTGCCACCAGTGATGGACTAGCGGGAGGGCGCAATGAGCAGTTCTTC.

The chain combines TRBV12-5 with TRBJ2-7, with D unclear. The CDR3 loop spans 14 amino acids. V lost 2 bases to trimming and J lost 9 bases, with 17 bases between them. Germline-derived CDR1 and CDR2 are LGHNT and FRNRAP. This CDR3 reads CASGLPGPTSRQYF. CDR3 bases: TGTGCTAGTGGTTTGCCGGGTCCAACCTCGAGGCAGTACTTC.

The CDR3 DNA sequence: TGTGCCAGCTCGCAAACACCGAGGACTAGCGGGAGAACCACAGATACGCAGTATTTT. It is translated as CASSQTPRTSGRTTDTQYF. This chain links TRBV18 with TRBJ2-3, with 13 positions matching TRBD2. CDR3 length: 19 residues. Germline V lookup: CDR1 KGHSH, CDR2 LQKENI. Unmatched junction bases numbered 14, after V lost 6 bases and J lost 2 bases.

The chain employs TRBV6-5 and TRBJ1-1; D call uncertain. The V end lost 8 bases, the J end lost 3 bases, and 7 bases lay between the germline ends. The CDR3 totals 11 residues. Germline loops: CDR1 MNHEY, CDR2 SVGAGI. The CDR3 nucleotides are TGTGCCAGCCTCCCCTACACTGAAGCTTTCTTT. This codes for CASLPYTEAFF.

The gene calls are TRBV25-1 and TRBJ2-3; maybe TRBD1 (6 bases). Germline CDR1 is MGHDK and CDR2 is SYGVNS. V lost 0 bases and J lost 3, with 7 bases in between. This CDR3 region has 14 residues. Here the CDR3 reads CASSEYTGTDTQYF. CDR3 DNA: TGTGCCAGCAGTGAATATACAGGGACAGATACGCAGTATTTT.

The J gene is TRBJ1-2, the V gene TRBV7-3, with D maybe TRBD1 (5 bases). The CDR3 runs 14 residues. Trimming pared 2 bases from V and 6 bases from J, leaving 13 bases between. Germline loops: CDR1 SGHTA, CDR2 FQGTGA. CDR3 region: CASSLSGGRDGYTF. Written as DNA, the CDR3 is TGTGCCAGCAGCTTATCCGGGGGAAGAGATGGCTACACCTTC.

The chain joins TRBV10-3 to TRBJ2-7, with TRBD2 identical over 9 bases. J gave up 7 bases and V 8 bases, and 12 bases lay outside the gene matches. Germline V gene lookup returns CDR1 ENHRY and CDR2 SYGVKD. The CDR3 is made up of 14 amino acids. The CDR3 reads CAISAIAGVVEQYF. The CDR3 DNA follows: TGTGCCATCTCCGCTATAGCGGGAGTCGTTGAGCAGTACTTC.

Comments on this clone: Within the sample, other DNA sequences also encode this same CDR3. The CDR3 region is CASSLSSYEQYF. CDR3 coding DNA: TGTGCCAGCAGCCTTAGCTCCTACGAGCAGTACTTC. The chain links TRBV5-6 to TRBJ2-7; D is ambiguous. From germline, CDR1 is SGHDT and CDR2 YYEEEE. The CDR3 extends over 12 amino acids. With 4 bases removed from V and 0 bases from J, the gap between germline ends came to 5 bases.

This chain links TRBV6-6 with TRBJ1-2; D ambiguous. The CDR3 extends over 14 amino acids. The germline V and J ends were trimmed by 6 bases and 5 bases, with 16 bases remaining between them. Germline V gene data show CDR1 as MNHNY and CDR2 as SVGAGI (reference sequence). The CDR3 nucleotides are TGTGCCAGCAGCCAAGTTCGGGAGGCGTATGGCTACACCTTC. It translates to CASSQVREAYGYTF.

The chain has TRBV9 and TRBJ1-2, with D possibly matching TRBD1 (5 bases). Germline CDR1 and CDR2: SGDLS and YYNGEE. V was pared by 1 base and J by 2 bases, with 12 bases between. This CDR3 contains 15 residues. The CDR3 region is CASSVMTRGNYGYTF. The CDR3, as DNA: TGTGCCAGCAGCGTAATGACCCGGGGGAACTATGGCTACACCTTC. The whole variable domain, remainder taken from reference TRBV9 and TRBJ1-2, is DSGVTQTPKHLITATGQRVTLRCSPRSGDLSVYWYQQSLDQGLQFLIQYYNGEERAKGNILERFSAQQFPDLHSELNLSSLELGDSALYFCASSVMTRGNYGYTFGSGTRLTVV.

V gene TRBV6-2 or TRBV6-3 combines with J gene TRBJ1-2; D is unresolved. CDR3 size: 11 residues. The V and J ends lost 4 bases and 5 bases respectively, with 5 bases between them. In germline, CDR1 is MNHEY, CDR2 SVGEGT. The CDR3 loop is CASSSLYGYTF. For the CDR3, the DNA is TGTGCCAGCAGTTCCCTATATGGCTACACCTTC.

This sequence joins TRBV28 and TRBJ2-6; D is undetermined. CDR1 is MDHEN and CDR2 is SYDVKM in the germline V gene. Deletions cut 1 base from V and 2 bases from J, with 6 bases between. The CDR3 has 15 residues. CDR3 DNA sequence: TGTGCCAGCAGTTTATATGTTACTGGGGCCAACGTCCTGACTTTC. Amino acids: CASSLYVTGANVLTF.

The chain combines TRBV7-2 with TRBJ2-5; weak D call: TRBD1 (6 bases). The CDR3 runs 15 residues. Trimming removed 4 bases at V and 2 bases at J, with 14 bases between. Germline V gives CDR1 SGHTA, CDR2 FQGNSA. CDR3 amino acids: CASSYRERGQETQYF. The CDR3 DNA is TGTGCCAGCAGCTACCGAGAGAGGGGGCAAGAGACCCAGTACTTC.

The CDR3 DNA follows: TGCGCCAGCAGCTTGGACCAGCGGGGTCGGACGCAGTATTTT. Translation: CASSLDQRGRTQYF. The chain carries TRBV5-1 and TRBJ2-3; 7 positions agree with TRBD2. The CDR3 extends over 14 amino acids. The germline V gene encodes CDR1 SGHRS and CDR2 YFSETQ. V lost 0 bases and J lost 9; bases outside the gene matches: 7.

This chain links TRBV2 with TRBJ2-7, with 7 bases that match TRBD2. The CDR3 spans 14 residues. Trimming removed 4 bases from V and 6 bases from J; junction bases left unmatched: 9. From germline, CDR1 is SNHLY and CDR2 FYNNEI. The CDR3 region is CASSGLRGTLEQYF. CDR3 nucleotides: TGTGCCAGCAGTGGACTGCGGGGGACTCTCGAGCAGTACTTC.

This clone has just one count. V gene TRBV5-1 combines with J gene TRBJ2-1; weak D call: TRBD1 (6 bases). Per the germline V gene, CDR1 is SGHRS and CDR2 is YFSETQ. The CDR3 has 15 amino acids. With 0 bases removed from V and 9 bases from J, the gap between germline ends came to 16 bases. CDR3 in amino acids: CASSLGQGIKPEQFF. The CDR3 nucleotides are TGCGCCAGCAGCTTGGGGCAGGGGATCAAGCCTGAGCAGTTCTTC.

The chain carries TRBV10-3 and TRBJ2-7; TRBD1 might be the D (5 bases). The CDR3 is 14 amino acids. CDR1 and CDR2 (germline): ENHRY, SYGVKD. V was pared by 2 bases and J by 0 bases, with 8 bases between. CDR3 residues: CAISERGSSYEQYF. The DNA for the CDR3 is TGTGCCATCAGTGAGAGGGGCAGCTCCTACGAGCAGTACTTC.

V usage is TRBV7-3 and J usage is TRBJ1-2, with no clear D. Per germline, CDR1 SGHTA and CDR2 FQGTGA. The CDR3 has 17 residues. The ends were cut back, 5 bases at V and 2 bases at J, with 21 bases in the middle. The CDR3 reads CASSPSLGREENYGYTF. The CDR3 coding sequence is TGTGCCAGCAGCCCCTCCTTGGGGAGAGAAGAAAACTATGGCTACACCTTC.

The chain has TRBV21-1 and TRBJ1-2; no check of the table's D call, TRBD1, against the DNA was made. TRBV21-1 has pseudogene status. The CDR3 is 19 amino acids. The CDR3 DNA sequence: TGTGCCAGCAGCAAATTGGGGCAGGGGGCGGTCCAGACTGGCTATGGCTACACCTTC. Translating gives CASSKLGQGAVQTGYGYTF.